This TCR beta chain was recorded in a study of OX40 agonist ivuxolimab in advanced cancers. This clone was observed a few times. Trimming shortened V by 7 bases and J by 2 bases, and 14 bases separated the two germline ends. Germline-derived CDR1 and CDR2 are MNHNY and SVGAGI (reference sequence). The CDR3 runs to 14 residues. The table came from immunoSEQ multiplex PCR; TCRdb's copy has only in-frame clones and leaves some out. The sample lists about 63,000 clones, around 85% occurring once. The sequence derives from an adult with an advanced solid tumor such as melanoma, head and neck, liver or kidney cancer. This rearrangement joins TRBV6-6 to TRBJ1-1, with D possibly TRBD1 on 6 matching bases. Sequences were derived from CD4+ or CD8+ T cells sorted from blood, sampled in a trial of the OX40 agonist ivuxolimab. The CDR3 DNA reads TGTGCCAGCATGTTAGACAGGAGTAACACTGAAGCTTTCTTT. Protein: CASMLDRSNTEAFF.